The 25 T cell receptor beta chains below all came from one sample that was sequenced in a study of cytomegalovirus exposure and HLA in healthy donors. Here immunoSEQ multiplex PCR was the method, and the copy in TCRdb shows in-frame clones only, minus some. The sample consists of some 110,000 clones, about 85% of them appearing once. The sample consisted of PBMCs. Source of these receptors: a man aged 18-30 years in good health and CMV-seropositive.

This chain connects TRBV30 to TRBJ2-1; 13 bases are shared with TRBD2. This CDR3 spans 16 amino acids. Trimming removed 1 base from V and 8 bases from J; junction bases left unmatched: 8. The germline V gene has CDR1 GTSNPN and CDR2 SVGIG (reference sequence). The CDR3 region is CAWSGLAGGVIHEQFF. CDR3 bases: TGTGCCTGGAGTGGACTAGCGGGGGGCGTTATCCATGAGCAGTTCTTC. The full variable domain, rest sourced from reference TRBV30 and TRBJ2-1, is SQTIHQWPATLVQPVGSPLSLECTVEGTSNPNLYWYRQAAGRGLQLLFYSVGIGQISSEVPQNLSASRPQDRQFILSSKKLLLSDSGFYLCAWSGLAGGVIHEQFFGPGTRLTVL.

This clone has a handful of counts. The chain recombines TRBV11-2 with TRBJ1-2; 11 positions match TRBD1. CDR3 length: 13 residues. With V trimmed by 8 bases and J by 1 base, 0 bases remained unmatched. Germline values: CDR1 SGHAT, CDR2 FQNNGV. The CDR3 DNA follows: TGTGCCAGCGGGACAGGGGGTAACTATGGCTACACCTTC. As protein: CASGTGGNYGYTF.

The V call is TRBV2, the J call TRBJ1-2; D call uncertain. In germline, CDR1 is SNHLY, CDR2 FYNNEI. Deletions cut 2 bases from V and 2 bases from J, with 12 bases between. CDR3 size: 15 residues. Here the CDR3 reads CASSETLGSNYGYTF. DNA for the CDR3: TGTGCCAGCAGTGAAACTCTGGGCAGCAACTATGGCTACACCTTC.

The gene calls are TRBV6-5 and TRBJ2-1, with a weak D call TRBD2 (6 bases). The CDR3 runs to 12 residues. Germline values: CDR1 MNHEY, CDR2 SVGAGI. Trimming took 2 bases from V and 7 from J, leaving 6 bases between them. The CDR3 nucleotides are TGTGCCAGCAGTTACGGAGGGAATGAGCAGTTCTTC. As protein: CASSYGGNEQFF.

V and J are TRBV5-5 and TRBJ1-5, with D perhaps TRBD1 (5 bases). Germline V gene lookup returns CDR1 SGHKS and CDR2 YYEKEE (reference sequence). The CDR3 spans 14 residues. Trimming cost V 0 bases and J 4 bases, with 8 bases left between them. In nucleotides, the CDR3 is TGTGCCAGCAGCTTGGTGGGACTGAATCAGCCCCAGCATTTT. It is translated as CASSLVGLNQPQHF. Full variable domain (outside the CDR3, taken from reference TRBV5-5 and TRBJ1-5): DAGVTQSPTHLIKTRGQQVTLRCSPISGHKSVSWYQQVLGQGPQFIFQYYEKEERGRGNFPDRFSARQFPNYSSELNVNALLLGDSALYLCASSLVGLNQPQHFGDGTRLSIL.

The J gene is TRBJ2-3, the V gene TRBV4-3; unclear D gene. In germline, CDR1 is LGHNA, CDR2 YSLEER. V was cut by 0 bases and J by 10 bases, with 11 bases left in between. CDR3 length: 13 residues. The chain's CDR3 is CASSQDFTGAQYF. The CDR3 DNA reads TGCGCCAGCAGCCAAGATTTTACGGGTGCGCAGTATTTT.

The chain uses TRBV30 and TRBJ1-1; 7 bases match TRBD1. Per the germline V gene, CDR1 is GTSNPN and CDR2 is SVGIG (reference sequence). The CDR3 consists of 15 residues. V lost 7 bases, J lost 5 bases, and 16 bases stayed unmatched. This CDR3 reads CAYSTGPRGRTEAFF. The CDR3 nucleotides read TGTGCCTACTCGACAGGGCCTAGGGGGAGAACTGAAGCTTTCTTT.

J is TRBJ2-1 and V is TRBV9; D unclear. V lost 3 bases, J lost 7 bases, and 5 bases lay in between. This CDR3 is built from 11 residues. Germline loops: CDR1 SGDLS, CDR2 YYNGEE. The DNA of the CDR3 is TGTGCCAGCAGCGCCTTAAATGAGCAGTTCTTC. Protein sequence: CASSALNEQFF.

There are a few counts of this clone. J is TRBJ2-3 and V is TRBV2, with a tentative D call TRBD2 (5 bases). V shed 7 bases and J shed 6 bases, with 14 bases lying between them. The V gene's germline CDR1 is SNHLY and CDR2 FYNNEI. This CDR3 contains 13 residues. Here the CDR3 reads CASKPGILDTQYF. The CDR3, as DNA: TGTGCCAGCAAACCGGGGATCCTGGATACGCAGTATTTT.

The rearrangement uses TRBV2 and TRBJ1-3, with 7 nucleotides matching TRBD1. The CDR3 sequence is 15 residues long. J gave up 0 bases and V 6 bases, and 5 bases lay outside the gene matches. Germline V lookup: CDR1 SNHLY, CDR2 FYNNEI. The CDR3 spells CASSLWTGSGNTIYF. CDR3 sequence (DNA): TGTGCCAGCAGCCTTTGGACAGGCTCTGGAAACACCATATATTTT.

The sample holds one count of this clone. CDR3 bases: TGCAGCGTTGAAGATCTAGGGGTCGGGGCCAACGTCCTGACTTTC. Protein sequence: CSVEDLGVGANVLTF. The chain carries TRBV29-1 and TRBJ2-6, with D maybe TRBD1 (5 bases). CDR1 is SQVTM, CDR2 ANQGSEA, per germline. This CDR3 region has 15 residues. Trimming left V 0 bases short and J 4 bases short, with 10 bases between.

CDR3 sequence (DNA): TGTGCCACCAGCCCGGGTACAGGAAGAGGGGGTGAAAAACTGTTTTTT. This translates into CATSPGTGRGGEKLFF. The chain combines TRBV15 with TRBJ1-4; D might be TRBD1 (6 bases). V was cut by 5 bases and J by 7 bases, with 20 bases left in between. Germline CDR1 and CDR2: LNHNV and YYDKDF (reference sequence). The CDR3 runs to 16 residues.

The chain combines TRBV20-1 with TRBJ2-5; no definite D call. Germline V gene data show CDR1 as DFQATT and CDR2 as SNEGSKA (reference sequence). There are 11 residues in the CDR3. V was shortened by 3 bases and J by 5 bases, with 7 bases between the two germline ends. In DNA form, the CDR3 reads TGCAGTGCTAGGGCCTGGGAGACCCAGTACTTC. This gives the protein CSARAWETQYF.

This chain links TRBV6-6 with TRBJ1-5; perhaps TRBD1 as D (5 bases). The length of the CDR3 is 13 residues. CDR1 is MNHNY and CDR2 is SVGAGI in the germline V gene (reference sequence). V lost 6 bases and J lost 1, with 7 bases in between. The CDR3 protein is CASSKGSNQPQHF. The CDR3 nucleotides read TGTGCCAGCAGCAAGGGGAGCAATCAGCCCCAGCATTTT.

The CDR3 nucleotides read TGCGCCGGGGTGTGGCAGGGTCCCTTTAACTATGGCTACACCTTC. Protein: CAGVWQGPFNYGYTF. The genes are TRBV23-1 and TRBJ1-2; possible D gene TRBD1, 5 bases. TRBV23-1 is an ORF, with its function uncertain. V lost 11 bases and J 1 base, leaving 20 bases between the germline ends. The CDR3 sequence is 15 residues long.

The chain carries TRBV28 and TRBJ2-7; D uncertain. V lost 1 base and J 4 bases, leaving 8 bases between the germline ends. CDR1 is MDHEN and CDR2 is SYDVKM in the germline V gene. The CDR3 contains 13 residues. CDR3 sequence: CASSLSQLYEQYF. CDR3 DNA: TGTGCCAGCAGTTTATCACAGCTTTACGAGCAGTACTTC.

V and J are TRBV4-3 and TRBJ2-7, with D tentatively TRBD1 (6 bases). This CDR3 has 14 amino acids. V was shortened by 1 base and J by 0 bases, with 7 bases between the two germline ends. CDR1 LGHNA and CDR2 YSLEER come from the germline V gene. This chain's CDR3 is CASSQGQVSYEQYF. Written as DNA, the CDR3 is TGCGCCAGCAGCCAAGGACAGGTCTCCTACGAGCAGTACTTC.

The V call is TRBV19, the J call TRBJ2-1; weak D call: TRBD1 (5 bases). The CDR3 loop spans 15 amino acids. The V gene lost 6 bases and the J gene lost 5 bases, with 17 bases spanning the gap. The germline V gene encodes CDR1 LNHDA and CDR2 SQIVND (reference sequence). The chain's CDR3 is CASSHRRVGHNEQFF. CDR3 DNA sequence: TGTGCCAGTAGCCACCGCAGGGTTGGGCACAATGAGCAGTTCTTC. The whole variable domain, remainder taken from reference TRBV19 and TRBJ2-1, is DGGITQSPKYLFRKEGQNVTLSCEQNLNHDAMYWYRQDPGQGLRLIYYSQIVNDFQKGDIAEGYSVSREKKESFPLTVTSAQKNPTAFYLCASSHRRVGHNEQFFGPGTRLTVL.

The genes are TRBV9 and TRBJ2-1, with a possible D match to TRBD2 (5 bases). The V end lost 0 bases, the J end lost 10 bases, and 17 bases lay between the germline ends. The germline V gene has CDR1 SGDLS and CDR2 YYNGEE. This CDR3 is built from 15 residues. For the CDR3, the DNA is TGTGCCAGCAGCGTAGGTCCTAGCTGGGCCATAGAGCAGTTCTTC. Encoded protein: CASSVGPSWAIEQFF.

V and J are TRBV7-9 and TRBJ2-1; TRBD1 aligns across 9 bases. Germline loops: CDR1 SEHNR, CDR2 FQNEAQ (reference sequence). The CDR3 covers 17 residues. After removal of 5 bases from V and 5 bases from J, the junction contained 13 bases not matched to a gene. The CDR3: CASSPLPGQGSDNEQFF. CDR3 in DNA: TGTGCCAGCAGCCCGTTACCGGGACAGGGTTCAGACAATGAGCAGTTCTTC.

V gene TRBV28 combines with J gene TRBJ1-4; D is perhaps TRBD1 (6 bases). CDR1 MDHEN and CDR2 SYDVKM come from the germline V gene. This CDR3 spans 13 amino acids. Trimming removed 7 bases at V and 8 bases at J, with 14 bases between. The CDR3 sequence: CASMGAGEEKLFF. CDR3 DNA: TGTGCCAGCATGGGGGCGGGGGAGGAAAAACTGTTTTTT. Together with reference TRBV28 and TRBJ1-4, the CDR3 gives the full variable domain: DVKVTQSSRYLVKRTGEKVFLECVQDMDHENMFWYRQDPGLGLRLIYFSYDVKMKEKGDIPEGYSVSREKKERFSLILESASTNQTSMYLCASMGAGEEKLFFGSGTQLSVL.

This chain uses TRBV2 with TRBJ1-2, with 8 bases identical to TRBD1. The J segment lost 7 bases and the V segment lost 11 bases, leaving 12 bases of the junction unmatched. The CDR3 extends over 13 amino acids. Germline V gene lookup returns CDR1 SNHLY and CDR2 FYNNEI. Here the CDR3 reads CAEGGTGTLGYTF. The CDR3 DNA follows: TGTGCCGAGGGGGGGACAGGCACTCTTGGCTACACCTTC.

The chain recombines TRBV7-9 with TRBJ2-3; 9 bases match TRBD2. Germline V gene data show CDR1 as SEHNR and CDR2 as FQNEAQ (reference sequence). The CDR3 runs to 18 residues. After removal of 4 bases from V and 4 bases from J, the junction contained 15 bases not matched to a gene. The CDR3 region has the DNA TGTGCCAGCAGCTCCCCGGGTAGCGGGGGTATGGTGGCAGATACGCAGTATTTT. Translated, it gives CASSSPGSGGMVADTQYF.

This chain links TRBV5-1 with TRBJ1-5; 9 nucleotides align to TRBD1. After removal of 9 bases from V and 7 bases from J, the junction contained 5 bases not matched to a gene. Germline V gene lookup returns CDR1 SGHRS and CDR2 YFSETQ. The CDR3 spans 12 residues. CDR3 sequence reads: CAIQGAEQPQHF. The CDR3 DNA reads as TGCGCCATACAGGGGGCAGAACAGCCCCAGCATTTT.

The CDR3: CASSRLETDTQYF. CDR3 in DNA: TGTGCCAGCAGTAGACTAGAGACAGATACGCAGTATTTT. The chain links TRBV6-4 to TRBJ2-3; weak D call: TRBD2 (6 bases). In germline, CDR1 is MRHNA, CDR2 SNTAGT. V gave up 5 bases and J gave up 3 bases, with 9 bases separating them. The CDR3 loop spans 13 amino acids.